The T cell receptor beta chain described here comes from a study of shared clonotypes between healthy human individuals. Comments on this clone: Its antigen is currently unknown. This specimen includes other DNA sequences encoding the same CDR3.

The assay was immunoSEQ multiplex PCR, and TCRdb's table has in-frame clones only and misses some. The sample lists 2 million to 3 million clones, 93% occurring once. The CDR3 runs 13 residues. Germline CDR1 ENHRY, CDR2 SYGVKD. V was shortened by 3 bases and J by 2 bases, with 7 bases between the two germline ends. Findings and limits, study-wide: Donors were few, which limited the genetic and exposure-history diversity represented.

This sequence originates from a young man in good health. Some clones in this sample may be carry-over from other donors' samples. Sequencing was carried out using naive CD4+ T cells from PBMCs. The subset here: CD45RA+ positively selected. The chain couples TRBV10-3 to TRBJ1-2; weak D call: TRBD1 (5 bases). The CDR3 is CAISEGENYGYTF. CDR3 in DNA: TGTGCCATCAGTGAAGGGGAAAACTATGGCTACACCTTC.